This T cell receptor beta chain appears in the sequencing data of a study of Ad26.COV2.S vaccination and SARS-CoV-2 variants. Study information: Once, or twice with 56 days between doses, Ad26.COV2.S was given intramuscularly.

Notes on this clone: The antigen remains unidentified.

Germline assignment: CDR1 LNHDA and CDR2 SQIVND (reference sequence). Trimming removed 10 bases at V and 4 bases at J, with 11 bases between. This CDR3 has 11 amino acids. Treatment given: some 19 received Ad26.COV2.S at low or high dose, single or two shots; a few received placebo; per-sample allocation not given. Specimen acquisition occurred on day 63 following the initial vaccine or placebo injection. Sequenced by immunoSEQ multiplex PCR; TCRdb stores in-frame clones only, minus some. The sample shows fewer than 400,000 clones, roughly 80% of them seen only once. Notes on the study in general: Considerable breadth of spike-specific CD8+ and CD4+ T cell responses has reportedly been documented following vaccination.

Sequencing was performed on peripheral blood, taken in a trial of Ad26.COV2.S vaccine versus placebo. The chain couples TRBV19 to TRBJ2-7; a possible D gene is TRBD1 (5 bases). The TCR comes from a person aged 18-60 years who received the Ad26.COV2.S COVID-19 vaccine or a placebo. The CDR3 protein is CATSQGYEQYF. CDR3 coding DNA: TGTGCCACTTCGCAGGGTTACGAGCAGTACTTC.